This TCR beta chain was documented in a study of beta chain features in type 1 diabetes. Sorting gave populations that all exceeded 98% purity. Expressed TCRB transcripts were sequenced because the isolated RNA had all been reverse transcribed beforehand. Some clones are missing from TCRdb's copy, which holds only in-frame ones; the method was immunoSEQ multiplex PCR. The sample has roughly 150,000 clones, around 10% seen once. This clone appeared many times. In the same sample, other DNA sequences code for this CDR3. CDR1 is LGHNA, CDR2 YSLEER, per germline. Trimming stripped 1 base from V and 2 bases from J, with 10 bases between. The CDR3 totals 15 residues.

The specimen was central memory CD4+ T cells from blood. This chain uses TRBV4-3 with TRBJ2-3, with D tentatively TRBD2 (5 bases). The clonotype originates from a man between 18 and 29 years old in good health. The CDR3 coding sequence is TGCGCCAGCAGCCAAGGCGGAGGTGACACAGATACGCAGTATTTT. This translates into CASSQGGGDTDTQYF.